These 9 T cell receptor beta chains originate from one sample sequenced in a study of spatial heterogeneity in lung cancer. Study-wide results and limits: Counts of expanded intratumoral alpha and beta TCRs tracked tumor mutation counts.

TCRdb processed the 5' RACE reads anew with MiXCR; each CDR3 protein has one entry. The sample yields roughly 4,200 distinct CDR3 sequences, around 5.8% seen once. The sample's time point: sample taken at primary tumor resection. Antigens of these TCRs are unknown. Sequencing used lung tumor tissue, obtained at surgery. All receptors derive from a male donor with early-stage non-small cell lung cancer.

This clonotype is termed large (0.1 to 1%). The gene calls are TRBV7-2 and TRBJ2-6, with 7 bases matching TRBD1. Germline V lookup: CDR1 SGHTA, CDR2 FQGNSA. Losses at the gene ends were 1 base for V and 2 bases for J; bases not matched to a gene: 8. CDR3 length equals 18 residues. The CDR3 region has the DNA TGTGCCAGCAGCTTAGGGAGCTATACAGGGGCTGGGGCCAACGTCCTGACTTTC. It translates to CASSLGSYTGAGANVLTF.

By share, this clonotype counts as medium-sized (0.01 to 0.1%). The CDR3 bases are TGTGCCAGCGGGAGGGACTACAATGAGCAGTTCTTC. Translated, it gives CASGRDYNEQFF. The chain combines TRBV3-1 with TRBJ2-1; 7 bases match TRBD2. Germline V gene sequence: CDR1 LGHDT, CDR2 YNNKEL (reference sequence). Trimming removed 8 bases from V and 3 bases from J; junction bases left unmatched: 1. The CDR3 runs 12 residues.

Judged by abundance, this clonotype is large. The chain joins TRBV20-1 to TRBJ2-7, with D maybe TRBD2 (6 bases). With 7 bases removed from V and 3 bases from J, the gap between germline ends came to 13 bases. The CDR3 consists of 12 residues. Germline CDR1 DFQATT, CDR2 SNEGSKA (reference sequence). The CDR3 sequence is CSVSSASYEQYF. The CDR3 DNA follows: TGCAGTGTTTCTAGCGCAAGCTACGAGCAGTACTTC.

This clonotype was seen many times. The chain links TRBV18 to TRBJ1-1; 10 bases map to TRBD1. V was pared by 6 bases and J by 6 bases, with 7 bases of the junction left unmatched. Germline V gives CDR1 KGHSH, CDR2 LQKENI. CDR3 length: 14 residues. This CDR3 reads CASSLGQGDPEAFF. The CDR3 DNA sequence: TGTGCCAGCTCCCTCGGACAGGGGGATCCTGAAGCTTTCTTT. Based on the CDR3 plus reference TRBV18 and TRBJ1-1, the full variable domain is NAGVMQNPRHLVRRRGQEARLRCSPMKGHSHVYWYRQLPEEGLKFMVYLQKENIIDESGMPKERFSAEFPKEGPSILRIQQVVRGDSAAYFCASSLGQGDPEAFFGQGTRLTVV.

This clonotype is medium-sized in the sample. This rearrangement joins TRBV30 to TRBJ2-7; D is undetermined. CDR3 length: 13 amino acids. The V gene lost 3 bases and the J gene lost 2 bases, with 11 bases spanning the gap. Looked up from germline, CDR1 is GTSNPN and CDR2 is SVGIG (reference sequence). For the CDR3, the DNA is TGTGCCTGGAGATTGGCAGGACCCTACGAGCAGTACTTC. Protein sequence: CAWRLAGPYEQYF. Complete variable domain (other parts from reference TRBV30 and TRBJ2-7): SQTIHQWPATLVQPVGSPLSLECTVEGTSNPNLYWYRQAAGRGLQLLFYSVGIGQISSEVPQNLSASRPQDRQFILSSKKLLLSDSGFYLCAWRLAGPYEQYFGPGTRLTVT.

By sample fraction, this clonotype is medium-sized. The V call is TRBV30, the J call TRBJ1-1, with a tentative D call TRBD1 (5 bases). The CDR3 runs 16 residues. Germline CDR1 GTSNPN, CDR2 SVGIG (reference sequence). Between the trimmed V and J ends, which lost 3 bases and 1 base, there was a span of 18 bases. The CDR3 spells CAWSFIFGQPNTEAFF. CDR3 bases: TGTGCCTGGAGCTTTATTTTTGGACAACCGAACACTGAAGCTTTCTTT.

The rearrangement joins TRBV28 to TRBJ2-7, with unresolved D. The germline gives CDR1 MDHEN, CDR2 SYDVKM. The V and J ends lost 6 bases and 2 bases respectively, with 5 bases between them. The length of the CDR3 is 11 residues. The CDR3 DNA sequence: TGTGCCAGCAGCCACACCTACGAGCAGTACTTC. Translating it yields CASSHTYEQYF.

This clonotype came up many times. The rearrangement links TRBV20-1 to TRBJ1-2; the D is unclear. Trimming shortened V by 6 bases and J by 0 bases, and 8 bases separated the two germline ends. Germline lookup yields CDR1 DFQATT and CDR2 SNEGSKA (reference sequence). The length of the CDR3 is 12 residues. The CDR3 DNA follows: TGCAGTGCCCGCTTGTCTAACTATGGCTACACCTTC. Translated: CSARLSNYGYTF.

In its sample, this clonotype ranks as medium-sized (0.01 to 0.1%). The chain joins TRBV4-2 to TRBJ2-2; D unclear. The CDR3 contains 13 residues. From germline, CDR1 is LGHNA and CDR2 YNFKEQ. Trimming stripped 5 bases from V and 6 bases from J, with 10 bases between. The CDR3 DNA sequence: TGTGCCAGCAGCGGGCGCAACGCCGGGGAGCTGTTTTTT. Translating it yields CASSGRNAGELFF.